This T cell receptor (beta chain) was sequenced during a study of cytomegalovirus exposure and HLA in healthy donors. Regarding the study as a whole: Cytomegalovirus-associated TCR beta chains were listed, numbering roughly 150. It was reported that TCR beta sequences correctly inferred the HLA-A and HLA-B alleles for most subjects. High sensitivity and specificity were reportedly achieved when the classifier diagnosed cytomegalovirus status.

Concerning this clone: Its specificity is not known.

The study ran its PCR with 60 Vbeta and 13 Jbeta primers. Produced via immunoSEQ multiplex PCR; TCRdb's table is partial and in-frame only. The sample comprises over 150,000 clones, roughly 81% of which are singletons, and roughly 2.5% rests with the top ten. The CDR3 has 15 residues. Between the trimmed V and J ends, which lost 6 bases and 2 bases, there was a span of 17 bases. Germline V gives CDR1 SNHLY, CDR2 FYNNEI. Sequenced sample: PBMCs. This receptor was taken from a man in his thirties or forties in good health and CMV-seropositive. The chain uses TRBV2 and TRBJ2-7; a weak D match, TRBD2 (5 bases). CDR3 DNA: TGTGCCAGCAGCCCGCGCGGTGGACTGGCCTACGAGCAGTACGTC. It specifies CASSPRGGLAYEQYV.